This entry lists 13 T cell receptor beta chains sequenced from one sample in a study of T cell responses to AZD1222 COVID-19 vaccine. Assay: immunoSEQ multiplex PCR; the TCRdb copy retains only in-frame clones and omits some. Of some 100,000 clones detected, more than 70% appear once; the ten largest clones hold around 3.8%. This material consisted of peripheral blood, taken 28 days after the second AZD1222 dose. Receptors originate from an adult who received the AZD1222 COVID-19 vaccine.

As to this clone: Other DNA sequences in the sample encode the same CDR3. The genes are TRBV5-4 and TRBJ2-1; the match to TRBD2 covers 7 bases. CDR3 length: 15 residues. Per the germline V gene, CDR1 is SGHNT and CDR2 is YYREEE (reference sequence). V shed 7 bases and J 8 bases; nucleotides not matched to a gene: 15. CDR3 coding DNA: TGTGCCAGCCACGGAAGTGGGAGGGCCTTGGATGAGCAGTTCTTC. The encoded protein is CASHGSGRALDEQFF.

This chain joins TRBV10-3 and TRBJ1-4; possible D gene TRBD1, 5 bases. The germline V gene has CDR1 ENHRY and CDR2 SYGVKD. The V end lost 4 bases, the J end lost 8 bases, and 23 bases lay between the germline ends. The CDR3 runs 17 residues. The CDR3 DNA reads TGTGCCATCAGTGGGGGGAAAGACACCAAAGGGATCGAAAAACTGTTTTTT. Residues: CAISGGKDTKGIEKLFF.

This clone is a singleton in its sample. The chain uses TRBV2 and TRBJ1-1; D possibly corresponds to TRBD1 (5 bases). V was cut by 5 bases and J by 1 base, with 23 bases left in between. The CDR3 covers 18 residues. The germline CDR1 and CDR2 sequences are SNHLY and FYNNEI. The CDR3 sequence is CASSPPFGTKGENTEAFF. CDR3 in DNA: TGTGCCAGCAGTCCCCCCTTTGGGACCAAAGGAGAGAACACTGAAGCTTTCTTT. Using reference TRBV2 and TRBJ1-1 for the parts outside the CDR3, the full variable domain is EPEVTQTPSHQVTQMGQEVILRCVPISNHLYFYWYRQILGQKVEFLVSFYNNEISEKSEIFDDQFSVERPDGSNFTLKIRSTKLEDSAMYFCASSPPFGTKGENTEAFFGQGTRLTVV.

Details on this clone: One end of the junction varies from germline; a read error may be responsible. The J gene is TRBJ2-7, the V gene TRBV6-2 or TRBV6-3; D might be TRBD1 (5 bases). CDR1 MNHEY and CDR2 SVGEGT come from the germline V gene. CDR3 length equals 14 residues. CDR3 residues: CASSYPAQGRELYF. DNA for the CDR3: TGTGCCAGCAGTTACCCGGCCCAGGGTCGCGAGCTGTACTTC.

This clone was counted a single time. The CDR3 loop is CASSQTLNYGYTF. The CDR3 DNA follows: TGTGCCAGCAGCCAGACACTTAACTATGGCTACACCTTC. V gene TRBV7-9 combines with J gene TRBJ1-2; the D is unclear. Trimming stripped 5 bases from V and 1 base from J, with 8 bases between. There are 13 residues in the CDR3. The V gene's germline CDR1 is SEHNR and CDR2 FQNEAQ (reference sequence).

This clone was observed once. CDR3 loop: CASSLAGQGTNSPLHF. The CDR3 DNA reads as TGCGCCAGCAGCTTGGCCGGACAGGGAACGAATTCACCCCTCCACTTT. This rearrangement joins TRBV5-1 to TRBJ1-6, with 8 bases fitting TRBD1. Germline CDR1 reads SGHRS; CDR2 reads YFSETQ. Trimming cost V 0 bases and J 7 bases; bases outside gene matches: 6. CDR3 length equals 16 residues.

This chain uses TRBV6-1 with TRBJ1-2; 11 nucleotides align to TRBD1. This CDR3 region has 13 residues. The V and J ends lost 6 bases and 7 bases, in that order; junction bases with no gene match: 4. CDR1 is MNHNS, CDR2 SASEGT, per germline. CDR3 DNA: TGTGCCAGCAGAGCGGACAGGGGGCTTGGCTACACCTTC. This encodes CASRADRGLGYTF.

The rearrangement links TRBV5-4 to TRBJ2-7; D ambiguous. CDR1 is SGHNT, CDR2 YYREEE, per germline (reference sequence). This CDR3 is 12 amino acids long. With 0 bases removed from V and 3 bases from J, the gap between germline ends came to 4 bases. CDR3 nucleotides: TGTGCCAGCAGCTTGGGGATCTACGAGCAGTACTTC. Amino acids: CASSLGIYEQYF. Filled out from reference TRBV5-4 and TRBJ2-7, the complete variable domain reads ETGVTQSPTHLIKTRGQQVTLRCSSQSGHNTVSWYQQALGQGPQFIFQYYREEENGRGNFPPRFSGLQFPNYSSELNVNALELDDSALYLCASSLGIYEQYFGPGTRLTVT.

V is TRBV4-3 and J is TRBJ2-1; 9 positions agree with TRBD2. After removal of 4 bases from V and 14 bases from J, the junction contained 18 bases not matched to a gene. The germline gives CDR1 LGHNA, CDR2 YSLEER. This CDR3 comprises 16 residues. The CDR3 reads CASSLKFWREGGMKFF. CDR3 DNA: TGCGCCAGCAGCCTAAAGTTTTGGCGGGAGGGGGGCATGAAGTTCTTC.

The J gene is TRBJ2-7, the V gene TRBV4-2; TRBD2 matches at 11 bases. Trimming at V came to 0 bases and at J to 4 bases, leaving 5 bases not matched to a gene. The germline CDR1 and CDR2 sequences are LGHNA and YNFKEQ. This CDR3 comprises 16 residues. The CDR3 is CASSQEETSGIYEQYF. The CDR3 nucleotides read TGTGCCAGCAGCCAAGAGGAGACTAGCGGGATTTACGAGCAGTACTTC.

The CDR3 coding sequence is TGTGCCAGCACCATCCGGGACAGCTCTGGAAACACCATATATTTT. Protein: CASTIRDSSGNTIYF. The V and J genes are TRBV2 and TRBJ1-3; 7 positions agree with TRBD1. Looked up from germline, CDR1 is SNHLY and CDR2 is FYNNEI. V gave up 7 bases and J gave up 0 bases; unmatched junction bases: 6. The CDR3 is 15 amino acids. The variable domain in full, completed from reference TRBV2 and TRBJ1-3, reads EPEVTQTPSHQVTQMGQEVILRCVPISNHLYFYWYRQILGQKVEFLVSFYNNEISEKSEIFDDQFSVERPDGSNFTLKIRSTKLEDSAMYFCASTIRDSSGNTIYFGEGSWLTVV.

CDR3 nucleotide sequence: TGTGCCAGTAGTATAGACCCGCGGGGAAGGGGATTCTACACCTTC. Amino acids: CASSIDPRGRGFYTF. V and J are TRBV19 and TRBJ1-2; D is possibly TRBD1 (5 bases). Germline CDR1 reads LNHDA; CDR2 reads SQIVND (reference sequence). The CDR3 has 15 amino acids. V was pared by 0 bases and J by 10 bases, with 18 bases between.

This sequence joins TRBV28 and TRBJ2-2; 7 positions agree with TRBD2. Trimming removed 10 bases from V and 5 bases from J; junction bases left unmatched: 10. The CDR3 sequence is 14 residues long. Per the germline V gene, CDR1 is MDHEN and CDR2 is SYDVKM. CDR3 in amino acids: CATRRGGSTGELFF. The CDR3 DNA follows: TGTGCCACCCGAAGGGGCGGGAGTACCGGGGAGCTGTTTTTT.